Given below is one T cell receptor beta chain in context. Its specificity is not known. This sample was included in a study of cytomegalovirus exposure and HLA in healthy donors. Overall study findings and caveats: Reportedly, diagnosis of cytomegalovirus status by the classifier showed high specificity and sensitivity. An observed cluster of highly shared sequence variants was recorded as a likely sequencing artifact. In an earlier analysis, productive rearrangement rates for most beta V segments clustered near 87% or 30%.

CDR3 length: 15 amino acids. Germline loops: CDR1 SGDLS, CDR2 YYNGEE. V shed 4 bases, J shed 1 base, and the junction held 6 bases outside the gene matches. The PCR made use of 60 Vbeta and 13 Jbeta primers. Generated by immunoSEQ multiplex PCR, the TCRdb table keeps only in-frame clones and is missing some. The sample shows approximately 180,000 clones, roughly 74% of them seen only once. The source of this sequence is a woman aged 25 to 45 in good health and CMV-seronegative. Sequencing was performed on PBMCs. The chain recombines TRBV9 with TRBJ1-1; 8 bases are a match to TRBD1. The CDR3 sequence is CASSKGQGTNTEAFF. The CDR3 nucleotides read TGTGCCAGCAGCAAAGGACAGGGAACGAACACTGAAGCTTTCTTT. The full variable domain, completed using reference TRBV9 and TRBJ1-1, is DSGVTQTPKHLITATGQRVTLRCSPRSGDLSVYWYQQSLDQGLQFLIQYYNGEERAKGNILERFSAQQFPDLHSELNLSSLELGDSALYFCASSKGQGTNTEAFFGQGTRLTVV.